This note documents a single TCR beta chain sequence. No antigen is known for it. Base qualities are not recorded, but no much larger clone differs from it by a single base. Sequencing was carried out with an Illumina HiSeq 1500. TCRdb handled the public reads itself, with Q25 trimming in fastp and clone calling in MiXCR, and kept productive beta chains. Here each entry gathers all rows of one CDR3 protein and keeps the most common genes and DNA. The sample has about 24,000 distinct CDR3 sequences on record, about 22% of them singletons. The ten largest clones add up to about 89% of the sample. This sample was included in a study of T cell repertoires in cytomegalovirus infection (dated by TCRdb to between 2017 and 2020). Background for the entire study: Recently identified HLA-C-restricted CMV epitopes, whose presentation resists viral immunomodulation, were targeted by peptide stimulations together with well-studied HLA-B-restricted epitopes. The HLA type of each donor mattered for the analysis, because public TCR beta signatures pointed to carriage of CMV infection along with the matching HLA type. What the work shows at the level of the full study, not this receptor alone: The ex vivo response was dominated by HLA-C-restricted CMV-specific TCR beta clonotypes, which also provided the single most frequent clonotype in two of eight donors. Carriers of CMV infection plus the relevant HLA type were discriminated by the cumulative frequency of public TCR beta family members in the study cohort and in an independent roughly 340-donor cohort.

Reading the label with the study, this specimen's treatment or condition is: in vitro stimulation with specific CMV peptide epitopes to enrich CMV-specific T cells. The CDR3 measures 18 amino acids from cysteine to phenylalanine. The only DNA kept is the CDR3, 54 bases in frame from the first base. CDR1 and CDR2 (SGHAT, FQNNGV) derive from the germline V gene. V is shortened by 3 bases, J by 0 bases, and the region joining them spans 18 bases. The sample here was CD8+ T cells from cultured PBMCs, taken from culture after CMV antigen stimulation. The chain was built from TRBV11-2 and TRBJ2-4; the D region possibly corresponds to TRBD2 (6 bases align). The receptor's source is a human donor in good health (CMV status not recorded). Some clones in this sample may be carry-over from other donors' samples. The CDR3 reads CASSFSGTGRLAKNIQYF. The nucleotide sequence is given as TGTGCCAGCAGCTTCTCCGGGACCGGGAGACTAGCCAAAAACATTCAGTACTTC.